This is a list of T cell receptor beta chains from one sample in a study of T cells after yellow fever vaccination. MiXCR was run by TCRdb on the 5' RACE reads, yielding one entry per CDR3 protein. This sample yields about 130,000 distinct CDR3 sequences, of which roughly 8.2% are seen a single time; less than 40% belongs to the top ten. The sequencing used CD8+ T cells sorted from PBMCs, collected on the day of the yellow fever booster vaccination. The receptors derive from a man between 18 and 29 years old who received the YFV17D yellow fever vaccine. The CDR3 runs from the conserved cysteine through the conserved F or W. The D gene is left open where the match is weak. Only part of the rows carry a size: once, few, many, or a class if the clone is expanded.

cdr3_aa: CASALTVNTEAFF
cdr3_nt: TGTGCCAGCGCGCTGACAGTGAACACTGAAGCTTTCTTT
j_call: TRBJ1-1
clone_size: -
d_call: -
v_call: TRBV6-1

cdr3_aa: CASSQVRTPQETQYF
cdr3_nt: TGCGCCAGCAGCCAAGTTCGGACGCCCCAAGAGACCCAGTACTTC
j_call: TRBJ2-5
clone_size: many
d_call: -
v_call: TRBV4-1

cdr3_aa: CASSLVWEDNYGYTF
cdr3_nt: TGTGCCAGCAGCTTGGTTTGGGAGGACAACTATGGCTACACCTTC
j_call: TRBJ1-2
clone_size: few
d_call: -
v_call: TRBV5-4

cdr3_aa: CASSQERLGRVPSEQFF
cdr3_nt: TGCGCCAGCAGCCAAGAAAGACTAGGAAGGGTCCCAAGTGAGCAGTTCTTC
j_call: TRBJ2-1
clone_size: few
d_call: -
v_call: TRBV4-3

cdr3_aa: CASGTSGDPDEQYF
cdr3_nt: TGTGCCAGCGGAACTAGCGGGGACCCGGACGAGCAGTACTTC
j_call: TRBJ2-7
clone_size: few
d_call: TRBD2
v_call: TRBV12-3/TRBV12-4

cdr3_aa: CASSYGGDNQPQHF
cdr3_nt: TGTGCCAGCAGTTACGGGGGGGACAATCAGCCCCAGCATTTT
j_call: TRBJ1-5
clone_size: few
d_call: -
v_call: TRBV6-2/TRBV6-3

cdr3_aa: CAIKVTGGTYEQFF
cdr3_nt: TGTGCCATCAAAGTGACAGGGGGAACGTATGAGCAGTTCTTC
j_call: TRBJ2-1
clone_size: few
d_call: TRBD1
v_call: TRBV10-3

cdr3_aa: CASSEHSFYQGANVLTF
cdr3_nt: TGTGCCAGCAGTGAACACAGTTTCTACCAGGGGGCCAACGTCCTGACTTTC
j_call: TRBJ2-6
clone_size: -
d_call: -
v_call: TRBV6-1

cdr3_aa: CATSGGHYNEQFF
cdr3_nt: TGTGCCACCAGCGGGGGGCACTACAATGAGCAGTTCTTC
j_call: TRBJ2-1
clone_size: few
d_call: TRBD2
v_call: TRBV2

cdr3_aa: CASSLMGPLGPNQPQHF
cdr3_nt: TGTGCCAGCAGTTTAATGGGTCCCCTCGGCCCGAATCAGCCCCAGCATTTT
j_call: TRBJ1-5
clone_size: -
d_call: -
v_call: TRBV12-3/TRBV12-4

cdr3_aa: CASSLYPAGSSYEQYF
cdr3_nt: TGTGCCAGCAGCTTATACCCAGCGGGATCTAGCTACGAGCAGTACTTC
j_call: TRBJ2-7
clone_size: -
d_call: TRBD2
v_call: TRBV7-2

cdr3_aa: CSARDLERGGQYF
cdr3_nt: TGCAGTGCTAGAGATCTGGAGCGGGGGGGCCAGTATTTT
j_call: TRBJ2-3
clone_size: few
d_call: TRBD2
v_call: TRBV20-1

cdr3_aa: CASSQEQQLNTEAFF
cdr3_nt: TGTGCCAGCAGCCAAGAGCAACAGCTGAACACTGAAGCTTTCTTT
j_call: TRBJ1-1
clone_size: few
d_call: -
v_call: TRBV4-2

cdr3_aa: CASSPTGGTYNEQFF
cdr3_nt: TGTGCCAGCAGCCCCACAGGGGGAACCTACAATGAGCAGTTCTTC
j_call: TRBJ2-1
clone_size: -
d_call: TRBD1
v_call: TRBV6-6

cdr3_aa: CASTLRRMNTGELFF
cdr3_nt: TGCGCCAGCACACTAAGGCGGATGAACACCGGGGAGCTGTTTTTT
j_call: TRBJ2-2
clone_size: -
d_call: -
v_call: TRBV5-1

cdr3_aa: CASPTSSGGSQNEQFF
cdr3_nt: TGTGCCAGTCCGACCAGTAGCGGGGGCTCTCAGAATGAGCAGTTCTTC
j_call: TRBJ2-1
clone_size: -
d_call: TRBD2
v_call: TRBV2

cdr3_aa: CASSPPGLEQETQYF
cdr3_nt: TGTGCCAGCAGCCCACCGGGACTAGAACAAGAGACCCAGTACTTC
j_call: TRBJ2-5
clone_size: -
d_call: TRBD2
v_call: TRBV11-2

cdr3_aa: CASSFGSRLSTDTQYF
cdr3_nt: TGTGCCAGCAGCTTCGGATCCCGGCTTAGCACAGATACGCAGTATTTT
j_call: TRBJ2-3
clone_size: few
d_call: -
v_call: TRBV11-2

cdr3_aa: CASSLARTGGTGELFF
cdr3_nt: TGTGCCAGCAGCTTAGCCCGGACAGGGGGCACCGGGGAGCTGTTTTTT
j_call: TRBJ2-2
clone_size: few
d_call: TRBD1
v_call: TRBV7-8

cdr3_aa: CASRGSSGRETQYF
cdr3_nt: TGTGCCAGCAGGGGGTCGTCGGGAAGGGAGACCCAGTACTTC
j_call: TRBJ2-5
clone_size: -
d_call: -
v_call: TRBV12-3/TRBV12-4

cdr3_aa: CASSLSGTDTQYF
cdr3_nt: TGCGCCAGCAGCTTGTCGGGCACAGATACGCAGTATTTT
j_call: TRBJ2-3
clone_size: few
d_call: -
v_call: TRBV5-1

cdr3_aa: CASSFSDRVETQYF
cdr3_nt: TGTGCCAGCAGCTTTTCGGACAGGGTCGAGACCCAGTACTTC
j_call: TRBJ2-5
clone_size: -
d_call: TRBD1
v_call: TRBV5-5

cdr3_aa: CSARDPWGSLSNEQFF
cdr3_nt: TGCAGTGCTAGAGATCCCTGGGGCAGCCTAAGCAATGAGCAGTTCTTC
j_call: TRBJ2-1
clone_size: -
d_call: -
v_call: TRBV20-1

cdr3_aa: CASSQEPGQGYLETQYF
cdr3_nt: TGCGCCAGCAGCCAAGAACCGGGACAGGGTTATCTGGAGACCCAGTACTTC
j_call: TRBJ2-5
clone_size: few
d_call: TRBD1
v_call: TRBV4-1

cdr3_aa: CASSLRGSDTGELFF
cdr3_nt: TGTGCCAGCAGCCTCAGGGGTAGCGACACCGGGGAGCTGTTTTTT
j_call: TRBJ2-2
clone_size: many
d_call: -
v_call: TRBV7-6

cdr3_aa: CASSFASGGPGTGELFF
cdr3_nt: TGTGCCAGCAGCTTCGCTAGCGGGGGGCCAGGCACCGGGGAGCTGTTTTTT
j_call: TRBJ2-2
clone_size: few
d_call: TRBD2
v_call: TRBV7-2

cdr3_aa: CASSSGLAGLETQYF
cdr3_nt: TGTGCCAGCAGCTCGGGACTAGCGGGGCTAGAGACCCAGTACTTC
j_call: TRBJ2-5
clone_size: few
d_call: TRBD2
v_call: TRBV11-3

cdr3_aa: CASYLRAVGEQYF
cdr3_nt: TGTGCCAGCTACCTCAGGGCGGTCGGCGAGCAGTACTTC
j_call: TRBJ2-7
clone_size: many
d_call: -
v_call: TRBV6-6

cdr3_aa: CASSGPRTGELTGELFF
cdr3_nt: TGTGCCAGCAGCGGACCCAGGACAGGGGAGCTCACCGGGGAGCTGTTTTTT
j_call: TRBJ2-2
clone_size: -
d_call: TRBD1
v_call: TRBV9

cdr3_aa: CASSQDPTGTETYEQYF
cdr3_nt: TGCGCCAGCAGCCAAGACCCCACCGGGACAGAAACCTACGAGCAGTACTTC
j_call: TRBJ2-7
clone_size: few
d_call: TRBD1
v_call: TRBV4-1

cdr3_aa: CAITRASGNTIYF
cdr3_nt: TGTGCCATCACCCGAGCTTCGGGAAACACCATATATTTT
j_call: TRBJ1-3
clone_size: -
d_call: -
v_call: TRBV10-3

cdr3_aa: CASSLGTSGERMFF
cdr3_nt: TGTGCCAGCAGCTTAGGGACTAGCGGGGAACGGATGTTCTTC
j_call: TRBJ2-1
clone_size: -
d_call: TRBD2
v_call: TRBV7-6

cdr3_aa: CASREGANYGYTF
cdr3_nt: TGTGCCAGCAGGGAAGGGGCTAACTATGGCTACACCTTC
j_call: TRBJ1-2
clone_size: few
d_call: -
v_call: TRBV9

cdr3_aa: CASSLRGQGLWNEQFF
cdr3_nt: TGTGCCAGCAGCTTAAGGGGCCAGGGGCTATGGAATGAGCAGTTCTTC
j_call: TRBJ2-1
clone_size: few
d_call: -
v_call: TRBV7-9

cdr3_aa: CASSISRAGNTEAFF
cdr3_nt: TGTGCCAGCAGTATAAGCAGGGCGGGGAACACTGAAGCTTTCTTT
j_call: TRBJ1-1
clone_size: many
d_call: -
v_call: TRBV27

cdr3_aa: CASRLAHRGRSGTQYF
cdr3_nt: TGTGCCAGCAGGCTCGCCCACAGGGGGCGCTCCGGGACCCAGTACTTC
j_call: TRBJ2-5
clone_size: -
d_call: TRBD1
v_call: TRBV27

cdr3_aa: CASSLRDSGEEDEQFF
cdr3_nt: TGTGCCAGCAGTTTAAGGGACTCGGGCGAAGAGGATGAGCAGTTCTTC
j_call: TRBJ2-1
clone_size: many
d_call: -
v_call: TRBV12-3/TRBV12-4

cdr3_aa: CASSLSTVRNSPLHF
cdr3_nt: TGTGCCAGCAGTTTATCGACGGTCCGGAATTCACCCCTCCACTTT
j_call: TRBJ1-6
clone_size: -
d_call: -
v_call: TRBV27

cdr3_aa: CSARDGAGGREQFF
cdr3_nt: TGCAGTGCTAGAGATGGCGCAGGGGGACGTGAGCAGTTCTTC
j_call: TRBJ2-1
clone_size: few
d_call: TRBD1
v_call: TRBV20-1

cdr3_aa: CSARPKGGWNEQFF
cdr3_nt: TGCAGTGCTAGGCCAAAGGGGGGGTGGAATGAGCAGTTCTTC
j_call: TRBJ2-1
clone_size: -
d_call: -
v_call: TRBV20-1

cdr3_aa: CASSYSSWHTGELFF
cdr3_nt: TGTGCCAGCAGTTACTCGTCCTGGCACACCGGGGAGCTGTTTTTT
j_call: TRBJ2-2
clone_size: many
d_call: -
v_call: TRBV6-6

cdr3_aa: CSALGTEFYGYTF
cdr3_nt: TGCAGTGCTTTGGGGACGGAATTCTATGGCTACACCTTC
j_call: TRBJ1-2
clone_size: few
d_call: -
v_call: TRBV20-1

cdr3_aa: CASSLRGGANQPQHF
cdr3_nt: TGCGCCAGCAGCTTGAGGGGGGGCGCGAATCAGCCCCAGCATTTT
j_call: TRBJ1-5
clone_size: -
d_call: -
v_call: TRBV5-1

cdr3_aa: CASNRGSIQETQYF
cdr3_nt: TGTGCCAGCAATAGGGGATCGATTCAAGAGACCCAGTACTTC
j_call: TRBJ2-5
clone_size: few
d_call: -
v_call: TRBV28

cdr3_aa: CASSPYLPGGQFF
cdr3_nt: TGCGCCAGCAGCCCTTACCTGCCTGGGGGGCAGTTCTTC
j_call: TRBJ2-1
clone_size: many
d_call: -
v_call: TRBV4-1

cdr3_aa: CASSRYYETGLQETQYF
cdr3_nt: TGCGCCAGCAGCCGTTACTACGAGACAGGGTTACAAGAGACCCAGTACTTC
j_call: TRBJ2-5
clone_size: -
d_call: TRBD1
v_call: TRBV5-1

cdr3_aa: CASSLAGEHGYTF
cdr3_nt: TGTGCCAGCAGTTTAGCGGGGGAGCATGGCTACACCTTC
j_call: TRBJ1-2
clone_size: -
d_call: -
v_call: TRBV12-3/TRBV12-4

cdr3_aa: CASRSTSTGELFF
cdr3_nt: TGTGCCAGCAGATCGACTAGTACCGGGGAGCTGTTTTTT
j_call: TRBJ2-2
clone_size: -
d_call: -
v_call: TRBV6-2/TRBV6-3

cdr3_aa: CASSRGGPGYTF
cdr3_nt: TGTGCCAGCAGCCGCGGGGGGCCTGGCTACACCTTC
j_call: TRBJ1-2
clone_size: few
d_call: -
v_call: TRBV7-9

cdr3_aa: CASRLRDSSNYGYTF
cdr3_nt: TGTGCCAGCAGGCTCCGGGACAGCTCTAACTATGGCTACACCTTC
j_call: TRBJ1-2
clone_size: -
d_call: TRBD1
v_call: TRBV7-2

cdr3_aa: CASSLAGGGHSYEQYF
cdr3_nt: TGTGCCAGCAGCTTAGCGGGGGGTGGCCACTCCTACGAGCAGTACTTC
j_call: TRBJ2-7
clone_size: few
d_call: -
v_call: TRBV7-2

cdr3_aa: CASSLTSGGTDTQYF
cdr3_nt: TGTGCCAGCAGTTTGACTAGCGGGGGGACAGATACGCAGTATTTT
j_call: TRBJ2-3
clone_size: -
d_call: TRBD2
v_call: TRBV12-3/TRBV12-4